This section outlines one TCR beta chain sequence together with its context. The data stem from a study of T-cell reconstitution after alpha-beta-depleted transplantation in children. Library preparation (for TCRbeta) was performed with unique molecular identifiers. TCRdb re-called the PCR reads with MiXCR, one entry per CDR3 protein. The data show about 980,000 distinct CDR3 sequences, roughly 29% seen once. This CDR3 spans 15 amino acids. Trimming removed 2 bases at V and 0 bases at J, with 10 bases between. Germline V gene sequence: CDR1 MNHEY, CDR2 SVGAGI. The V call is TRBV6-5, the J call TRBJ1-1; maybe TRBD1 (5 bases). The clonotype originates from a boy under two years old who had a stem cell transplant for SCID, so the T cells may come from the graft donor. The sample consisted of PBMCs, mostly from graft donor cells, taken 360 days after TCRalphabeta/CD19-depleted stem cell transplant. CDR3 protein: CASSYNDRLNTEAFF. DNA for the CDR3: TGTGCCAGCAGTTACAACGACAGACTGAACACTGAAGCTTTCTTT.